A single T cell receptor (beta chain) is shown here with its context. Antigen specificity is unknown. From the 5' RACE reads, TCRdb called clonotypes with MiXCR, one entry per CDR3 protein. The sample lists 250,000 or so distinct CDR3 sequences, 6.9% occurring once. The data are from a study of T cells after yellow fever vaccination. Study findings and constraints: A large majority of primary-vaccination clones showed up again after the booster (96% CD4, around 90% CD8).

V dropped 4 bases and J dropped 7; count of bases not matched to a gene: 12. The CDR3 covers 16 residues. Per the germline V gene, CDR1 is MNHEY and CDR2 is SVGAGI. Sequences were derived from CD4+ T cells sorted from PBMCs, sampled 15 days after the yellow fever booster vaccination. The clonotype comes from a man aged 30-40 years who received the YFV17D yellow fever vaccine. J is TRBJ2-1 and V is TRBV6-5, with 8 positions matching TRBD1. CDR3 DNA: TGTGCCAGCAGTTCAGCCCTGCAGGGGGCGCGGAATGAGCAGTTCTTC. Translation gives CASSSALQGARNEQFF.